These 14 T cell receptor beta chains share one sample of origin, sequenced in a study of blood T cell repertoires in COVID-19. The table came from immunoSEQ multiplex PCR; TCRdb's copy has only in-frame clones and leaves some out. Of roughly 200,000 clones in the sample, approximately 85% were seen once. The sample was peripheral blood. These receptors were taken from a man between 60 and 70 years old with acute or convalescent COVID-19.

This chain connects TRBV6-1 to TRBJ2-5, with D unresolved. The CDR3 is 15 residues long. The germline CDR1 and CDR2 sequences are MNHNS and SASEGT. The V end lost 1 base, the J end lost 0 bases, and 9 bases lay between the germline ends. This chain's CDR3 is CASSEGRVYQETQYF. The CDR3 region has the DNA TGTGCCAGCAGTGAAGGCCGGGTGTACCAAGAGACCCAGTACTTC.

The J gene is TRBJ1-4, the V gene TRBV2; D perhaps matches TRBD1 (6 bases). Trimming shortened V by 5 bases and J by 5 bases, and 15 bases separated the two germline ends. Per the germline V gene, CDR1 is SNHLY and CDR2 is FYNNEI. There are 15 residues in the CDR3. The CDR3, as DNA: TGTGCCAGCAGTCTCCCGGGGGGCTTAAATGAAAAACTGTTTTTT. Protein product: CASSLPGGLNEKLFF.

This chain connects TRBV28 to TRBJ2-7; 9 bases line up with TRBD1. Germline CDR1 is MDHEN and CDR2 is SYDVKM. V shed 5 bases, J shed 6 bases, and the junction held 8 bases outside the gene matches. The length of the CDR3 is 14 residues. In DNA form, the CDR3 reads TGTGCCAGCAGTACACCGGGACAGGGCAGCGAGCAGTACTTC. It specifies CASSTPGQGSEQYF.

The count of this clone is one. J is TRBJ2-1 and V is TRBV24-1; D is perhaps TRBD2 (6 bases). The CDR3 spans 15 residues. V dropped 3 bases and J dropped 3 bases, with 11 bases sitting between them. From germline, CDR1 is KGHDR and CDR2 SFDVKD. CDR3 nucleotide sequence: TGTGCCACCAGTGATGCGGGACGGGGCTACAATGAGCAGTTCTTC. This translates into CATSDAGRGYNEQFF.

The chain employs TRBV3-1 (or the pseudogene TRBV3-2) and TRBJ2-1, with 9 bases lining up with TRBD2. The CDR3 loop spans 14 amino acids. CDR1 and CDR2 (germline): LGHDT, YNNKEL (reference sequence). The V and J ends lost 0 bases and 13 bases, in that order; junction bases with no gene match: 7. As DNA, the CDR3 is TGTGCCAGCAGCCAAGATCCAACTAGCGGGCCCCAGTTCTTC. Encoded protein: CASSQDPTSGPQFF.

DNA of the CDR3: TGTGCCATCAGTGAGTTAGAAGCGGGAGGCGCGTACAATGAGCAGTTCTTC. Protein product: CAISELEAGGAYNEQFF. The chain employs TRBV10-3 and TRBJ2-1; TRBD2 aligns across 9 bases. Germline CDR1 is ENHRY and CDR2 is SYGVKD. Losses at the gene ends were 1 base for V and 4 bases for J; bases not matched to a gene: 8. The CDR3 runs to 17 residues.

The chain combines TRBV6-5 with TRBJ2-7; possibly TRBD2 for D (5 bases). V was cut by 3 bases and J by 4 bases, with 13 bases left in between. Per the germline V gene, CDR1 is MNHEY and CDR2 is SVGAGI. This CDR3 is built from 14 residues. As DNA, the CDR3 is TGTGCCAGCAGTTATCGTAGCGACTCTTACGAGCAGTACTTC. Translation: CASSYRSDSYEQYF.

This sequence joins TRBV15 and TRBJ2-7, with 9 bases fitting TRBD2. The germline V gene has CDR1 LNHNV and CDR2 YYDKDF (reference sequence). CDR3 length equals 15 residues. V dropped 4 bases and J dropped 5; count of bases not matched to a gene: 9. DNA for the CDR3: TGTGCCACCAGCATCGAGGGACTAGCAGGCGACGAGCAGTACTTC. This translates into CATSIEGLAGDEQYF.

V and J are TRBV11-2 and TRBJ1-5; tentatively, D is TRBD1 (5 bases). Germline-derived CDR1 and CDR2 are SGHAT and FQNNGV. With 3 bases removed from V and 6 bases from J, the gap between germline ends came to 18 bases. The CDR3 sequence is 16 residues long. The CDR3 sequence: CASSLGPNWGPQPQHF. The CDR3 region has the DNA TGTGCCAGCAGCTTGGGGCCGAATTGGGGCCCTCAGCCCCAGCATTTT.

On this clone itself: This sample includes further DNA sequences coding for the same CDR3. This chain uses TRBV6-2 or TRBV6-3 with TRBJ2-1, with 10 bases that match TRBD1. V lost 0 bases and J lost 8; bases outside the gene matches: 4. The V gene's germline CDR1 is MNHEY and CDR2 SVGEGT. The CDR3 contains 15 residues. The CDR3 is CASSYSGQGGYEQFF. In nucleotides, the CDR3 is TGTGCCAGCAGTTACTCCGGACAGGGGGGATATGAGCAGTTCTTC.

This clone has just one count. This chain connects TRBV7-2 to TRBJ2-7; no firm D call. The germline V gene has CDR1 SGHTA and CDR2 FQGNSA. The germline V and J ends were trimmed by 1 base and 2 bases, with 3 bases remaining between them. The CDR3 covers 12 residues. The CDR3 here is CASSLEPYEQYF. The CDR3 DNA reads as TGTGCCAGCAGCTTAGAGCCCTACGAGCAGTACTTC.

This clone was found a few times. The chain employs TRBV30 and TRBJ2-6; 7 positions match TRBD1. CDR3 length equals 15 residues. Germline values: CDR1 GTSNPN, CDR2 SVGIG (reference sequence). J was trimmed by 0 bases and V by 5 bases; bases with no gene match: 4. CDR3 loop: CAWVPGGSGANVLTF. The CDR3 bases are TGTGCCTGGGTCCCAGGGGGCTCTGGGGCCAACGTCCTGACTTTC.

The V and J genes are TRBV12-3 or TRBV12-4 and TRBJ1-5; no clear D. The CDR3 has 13 amino acids. V dropped 2 bases and J dropped 4 bases, with 6 bases sitting between them. In nucleotides, the CDR3 is TGTGCCAGCAGTTTAACAGTTAATCAGCCCCAGCATTTT. Protein product: CASSLTVNQPQHF.

This clone was observed a handful of times. The chain has TRBV7-2 and TRBJ1-5; 7 nucleotides agree with TRBD1. Germline CDR1 and CDR2: SGHTA and FQGNSA. V shed 5 bases and J 1 base; nucleotides not matched to a gene: 5. CDR3 size: 15 residues. Written as DNA, the CDR3 is TGTGCCAGCAGCCCCATGACAGGGAGCAATCAGCCCCAGCATTTT. Translating it yields CASSPMTGSNQPQHF.